In this sample, the clone carrying this T cell receptor (beta chain) turned up many times. These data originate in a study of early T cells in non-severe SARS-CoV-2 infection. The V and J ends lost 5 bases and 9 bases, in that order; junction bases with no gene match: 11. The CDR3 loop spans 16 amino acids. In the library, individual cDNA molecules carried attached unique molecular identifiers. Each CDR3 protein is one row after TCRdb ran MiXCR on the 5' RACE reads. The sample contains 45,000 to 50,000 distinct CDR3 sequences, less than 7.5% of which appear only once. The source material was whole blood, sampled at baseline. This chain links TRBV12-3 or TRBV12-4 with TRBJ1-6; 9 nucleotides match TRBD1. The clonotype comes from an adult who was a healthcare worker with PCR-confirmed SARS-CoV-2 infection or an uninfected control (not recorded which). In DNA form, the CDR3 reads TGTGCCAGCAGTCCAAGTCTGGGACAGGGCTCTTCACCCCTCCACTTT. This codes for CASSPSLGQGSSPLHF.